This T cell receptor (beta chain) was captured in a study of CD8 T cells in ankylosing spondylitis. CDR3 length equals 15 residues. Study-level findings and limits: In ankylosing spondylitis blood, a motif of roughly eight highly homologous TCR beta variants appeared characteristic. In reactive arthritis synovial fluid and blood, some motif variants had been reported before. Matched ankylosing spondylitis synovial fluid reportedly contained a significantly enriched population of disease-linked clones.

For this clonotype: As yet, its antigen is unknown. The junction departs from germline at one end; a sequencing error may be responsible.

Library preparation for TCR beta used quantitative 5'-RACE with molecular barcodes. TCRdb analysed the 5' RACE reads with MiXCR anew, one entry per CDR3 protein. The sample lists fewer than 500,000 distinct CDR3 sequences; 25% to 30% were seen once. This sequence joins TRBV12-3 or TRBV12-4 and TRBJ2-4, with unresolved D. The source is a male donor with ankylosing spondylitis. What was sequenced was blood, either unsorted or a sorted T cell fraction (not recorded which). The CDR3 protein is CASSLIAVAKNMQYF. The CDR3 DNA sequence: TGTGCCAGCAGTTTAATCGCTGTAGCCAAAAACATGCAGTACTTC.